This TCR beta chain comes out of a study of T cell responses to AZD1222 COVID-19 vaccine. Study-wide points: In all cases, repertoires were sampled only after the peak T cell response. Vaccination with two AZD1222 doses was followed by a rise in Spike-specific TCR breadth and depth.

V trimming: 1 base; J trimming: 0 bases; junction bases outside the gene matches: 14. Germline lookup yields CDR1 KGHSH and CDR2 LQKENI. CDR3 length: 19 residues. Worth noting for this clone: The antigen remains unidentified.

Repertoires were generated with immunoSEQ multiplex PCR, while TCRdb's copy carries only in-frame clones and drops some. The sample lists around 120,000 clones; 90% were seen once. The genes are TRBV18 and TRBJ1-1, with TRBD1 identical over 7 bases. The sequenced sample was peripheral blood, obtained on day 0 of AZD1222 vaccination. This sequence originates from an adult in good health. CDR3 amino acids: CASSPQSRQGGTMNTEAFF. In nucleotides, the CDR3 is TGTGCCAGCTCACCACAATCCCGGCAAGGGGGCACCATGAACACTGAAGCTTTCTTT.